What follows are 26 T cell receptor beta chains derived from one specimen sequenced in a study of blood T cell repertoires in COVID-19. Profiled with immunoSEQ multiplex PCR; TCRdb holds only in-frame clones, not every one. The table records tens of thousands of clones, approximately 87% of them present only once. Source material: peripheral blood. Every receptor here comes from a woman aged 55-75 years with COVID-19, enrolled during active disease.

J is TRBJ2-3 and V is TRBV5-1, with 7 bases that match TRBD2. J lost 6 bases, V lost 2 bases, and 9 bases had no gene match. CDR1 is SGHRS and CDR2 is YFSETQ in the germline V gene. The CDR3 spans 15 residues. The CDR3 reads CASSFGGGPSDTQYF. CDR3 nucleotides: TGCGCCAGCAGCTTCGGGGGAGGGCCATCTGATACGCAGTATTTT.

The chain employs TRBV2 and TRBJ2-1; TRBD2 aligns across 8 bases. Trimming removed 4 bases from V and 4 bases from J; junction bases left unmatched: 6. Per the germline V gene, CDR1 is SNHLY and CDR2 is FYNNEI. This CDR3 has 15 residues. CDR3 loop: CASSVRAGGYNEQFF. The CDR3 region has the DNA TGTGCCAGCAGTGTGAGGGCGGGAGGATACAATGAGCAGTTCTTC. Combining the CDR3 with reference TRBV2 and TRBJ2-1 gives the whole variable domain EPEVTQTPSHQVTQMGQEVILRCVPISNHLYFYWYRQILGQKVEFLVSFYNNEISEKSEIFDDQFSVERPDGSNFTLKIRSTKLEDSAMYFCASSVRAGGYNEQFFGPGTRLTVL.

The genes are TRBV27 and TRBJ2-7, with D tentatively TRBD1 (6 bases). With 5 bases removed from V and 5 bases from J, the gap between germline ends came to 28 bases. The CDR3 sequence is 18 residues long. Germline CDR1 MNHEY, CDR2 SMNVEV (reference sequence). DNA for the CDR3: TGTGCCAGCAGTATAGACAGTGACTCCAGGGGTTTAGGCCACGAGCAGTACTTC. Translating it yields CASSIDSDSRGLGHEQYF.

The chain is built from TRBV5-1 and TRBJ2-7; D gene ambiguous. CDR1 and CDR2 (germline): SGHRS, YFSETQ. Trimming shortened V by 0 bases and J by 0 bases, and 13 bases separated the two germline ends. The CDR3 length is 16 residues. The CDR3 protein is CASSLGQGVRSYEQYF. Here the CDR3 DNA reads TGCGCCAGCAGCTTGGGTCAAGGAGTTCGCTCCTACGAGCAGTACTTC.

The chain recombines TRBV28 with TRBJ1-5, with 8 positions matching TRBD1. Germline assignment: CDR1 MDHEN and CDR2 SYDVKM. With V trimmed by 4 bases and J by 3 bases, 11 bases remained unmatched. CDR3 length: 17 residues. CDR3 in amino acids: CASSSWTGPPHNQPQHF. The CDR3 DNA reads TGTGCCAGCAGTTCTTGGACAGGGCCACCCCACAATCAGCCCCAGCATTTT.

This rearrangement joins TRBV7-9 to TRBJ1-3; TRBD1 matches at 7 bases. With 5 bases clipped from V and 2 bases from J, the junction kept 9 bases outside the gene matches. Germline V gene data show CDR1 as SEHNR and CDR2 as FQNEAQ (reference sequence). The CDR3 runs 16 residues. For the CDR3, the DNA is TGTGCCAGCAGCCGTCCTAGGGGGCGCACTGGAAACACCATATATTTT. Protein sequence: CASSRPRGRTGNTIYF.

The chain has TRBV7-8 and TRBJ1-3; no firm D call. V lost 1 base, J lost 7 bases, and 11 bases lay in between. The CDR3 is 14 residues long. The germline gives CDR1 SGHVS, CDR2 FQNEAQ. The CDR3 protein is CASSLETFGNTIYF. The CDR3 DNA reads as TGTGCCAGCAGCTTAGAAACATTCGGGAACACCATATATTTT.

The V and J genes are TRBV30 and TRBJ1-6; weak D call: TRBD1 (6 bases). The V and J ends lost 6 bases and 7 bases respectively, with 13 bases between them. Germline CDR1 is GTSNPN and CDR2 is SVGIG (reference sequence). This CDR3 contains 13 residues. The CDR3 nucleotides read TGTGCCTGCAGGACAGCCGAAAATTCACCCCTCCACTTT. Translation gives CACRTAENSPLHF.

This chain links TRBV29-1 with TRBJ2-1, with a tentative D call TRBD2 (6 bases). This CDR3 region has 13 residues. The germline V and J ends were trimmed by 6 bases and 0 bases, with 9 bases remaining between them. Germline values: CDR1 SQVTM, CDR2 ANQGSEA. The CDR3 here is CSVATSSYNEQFF. The CDR3 DNA reads as TGCAGCGTCGCGACTAGCTCCTACAATGAGCAGTTCTTC.

DNA of the CDR3: TGTGCCAGCTCACGCGTCGGAGTGAACACTGAAGCTTTCTTT. This translates into CASSRVGVNTEAFF. This rearrangement joins TRBV18 to TRBJ1-1; D call uncertain. The CDR3 length is 14 residues. Trimming stripped 4 bases from V and 0 bases from J, with 9 bases between. Looked up from germline, CDR1 is KGHSH and CDR2 is LQKENI.

The chain recombines TRBV28 with TRBJ2-1; D remains ambiguous. The CDR3 is 14 residues long. The ends were cut back, 3 bases at V and 2 bases at J, with 8 bases in the middle. Germline CDR1 and CDR2: MDHEN and SYDVKM. The CDR3 is CASSFVSPYNEQFF. CDR3 nucleotides: TGTGCCAGCAGTTTTGTGAGTCCCTACAATGAGCAGTTCTTC.

This clone was seen only a few times. The V and J genes are TRBV30 and TRBJ2-1, with a possible D match to TRBD2 (6 bases). Trimming cost V 0 bases and J 9 bases, with 18 bases left between them. Looked up from germline, CDR1 is GTSNPN and CDR2 is SVGIG (reference sequence). The CDR3 is 15 residues long. In DNA, the CDR3 is TGTGCCTGGAGTGTAGAGGCTAGCGTTTTGGCTGAGCAGTTCTTC. Translated, it gives CAWSVEASVLAEQFF.

The chain couples TRBV6-5 to TRBJ1-5; D uncertain. The CDR3 runs 12 residues. V shed 3 bases and J shed 10 bases, with 10 bases lying between them. Germline values: CDR1 MNHEY, CDR2 SVGAGI. The CDR3 bases are TGTGCCAGCAGTTATTCCTCAGGTCCCCAGCATTTT. Translated: CASSYSSGPQHF.

The chain is built from TRBV11-2 and TRBJ2-7; the match to TRBD2 covers 10 bases. The V segment lost 3 bases and the J segment 1 base; nucleotides outside the gene matches: 6. Germline V CDR1 and CDR2: SGHAT, FQNNGV. The CDR3 is 16 amino acids. CDR3 in amino acids: CASSFNGAGGSYEQYF. In DNA, the CDR3 is TGTGCCAGCAGCTTCAACGGAGCGGGAGGGTCCTACGAGCAGTACTTC. The variable domain in full, completed from reference TRBV11-2 and TRBJ2-7, reads EAGVAQSPRYKIIEKRQSVAFWCNPISGHATLYWYQQILGQGPKLLIQFQNNGVVDDSQLPKDRFSAERLKGVDSTLKIQPAKLEDSAVYLCASSFNGAGGSYEQYFGPGTRLTVT.

The chain uses TRBV6-5 and TRBJ2-3; no definite D call. Germline CDR1 MNHEY, CDR2 SVGAGI. V was shortened by 2 bases and J by 5 bases, with 8 bases between the two germline ends. The CDR3 totals 13 residues. This CDR3 is CASSYLRGDTQYF. The CDR3 nucleotides read TGTGCCAGCAGTTACCTACGTGGAGATACGCAGTATTTT.

The chain uses TRBV6-5 and TRBJ1-5; possible D gene TRBD1, 6 bases. V was cut by 4 bases and J by 6 bases, with 10 bases left in between. This CDR3 has 13 amino acids. Per germline, CDR1 MNHEY and CDR2 SVGAGI. The CDR3 here is CASSWGLGQPQHF. CDR3 in DNA: TGTGCCAGCAGTTGGGGGCTCGGTCAGCCCCAGCATTTT.

The chain couples TRBV6-5 to TRBJ2-3; 7 nucleotides agree with TRBD2. Trimming cost V 7 bases and J 2 bases; bases outside gene matches: 6. The V gene's germline CDR1 is MNHEY and CDR2 SVGAGI. The CDR3 is 14 amino acids. The CDR3 spells CASTGGGITDTQYF. CDR3 nucleotide sequence: TGTGCCAGCACGGGGGGAGGTATCACAGATACGCAGTATTTT.

This sequence joins TRBV2 and TRBJ2-7; TRBD1 matches 9 bases. CDR1 and CDR2 (germline): SNHLY, FYNNEI. V lost 10 bases and J lost 3; bases outside the gene matches: 10. The CDR3 has 14 residues. Written as DNA, the CDR3 is TGTGCCACCGCAGGACAGGGGACATTCTACGAGCAGTACTTC. It yields the protein CATAGQGTFYEQYF. Full variable domain (missing parts from reference TRBV2 and TRBJ2-7): EPEVTQTPSHQVTQMGQEVILRCVPISNHLYFYWYRQILGQKVEFLVSFYNNEISEKSEIFDDQFSVERPDGSNFTLKIRSTKLEDSAMYFCATAGQGTFYEQYFGPGTRLTVT.

The chain couples TRBV6-2 or TRBV6-3 to TRBJ2-4; weak D call: TRBD2 (5 bases). V was pared by 5 bases and J by 3 bases, with 17 bases between. CDR3 length: 16 amino acids. The germline gives CDR1 MNHEY, CDR2 SVGEGT. CDR3: CASSDIDGVRKNIQYF. The CDR3 nucleotides are TGTGCCAGCAGTGACATAGACGGGGTGCGCAAAAACATTCAGTACTTC.

This clone was found once. The J gene is TRBJ2-1, the V gene TRBV4-1; 12 positions agree with TRBD1. The germline CDR1 and CDR2 sequences are MGHRA and YSYEKL. The CDR3 covers 17 residues. Trimming took 3 bases from V and 8 from J; bases not matched to a gene: 11. The CDR3 region has the DNA TGCGCCAGCAGCCACCGGGACAGGGGGCGATCGTGGGATGAGCAGTTCTTC. It codes for CASSHRDRGRSWDEQFF.

The chain uses TRBV19 and TRBJ1-1; no reliable D call. The CDR3 runs 13 residues. V was shortened by 3 bases and J by 2 bases, with 7 bases between the two germline ends. The germline V gene encodes CDR1 LNHDA and CDR2 SQIVND (reference sequence). In DNA, the CDR3 is TGTGCCAGTAGTATGGAGGTAAACACTGAAGCTTTCTTT. This encodes CASSMEVNTEAFF.

This CDR3 is CASSPTGDYGYTF. In DNA form, the CDR3 reads TGTGCCAGCAGCCCCACGGGGGACTATGGCTACACCTTC. The chain has TRBV5-6 and TRBJ1-2, with a weak D call TRBD1 (5 bases). Trimming removed 4 bases from V and 3 bases from J, with 10 bases in between. The CDR3 has 13 amino acids. Looked up from germline, CDR1 is SGHDT and CDR2 is YYEEEE.

The chain joins TRBV30 to TRBJ1-2; no firm D call. The CDR3 length is 14 residues. Trimming cost V 2 bases and J 7 bases, with 17 bases left between them. Germline values: CDR1 GTSNPN, CDR2 SVGIG (reference sequence). The CDR3 is CAWSLAGVEGGYTF. The CDR3 nucleotides are TGTGCCTGGAGTCTCGCTGGTGTGGAGGGTGGCTACACCTTC.

The rearrangement links TRBV7-9 to TRBJ2-1; 8 positions agree with TRBD2. The CDR3 has 14 residues. The V and J ends lost 2 bases and 6 bases, in that order; junction bases with no gene match: 3. Per the germline V gene, CDR1 is SEHNR and CDR2 is FQNEAQ (reference sequence). The chain's CDR3 is CASSLHGRANEQFF. In DNA, the CDR3 is TGTGCCAGCAGCTTACACGGGAGGGCCAATGAGCAGTTCTTC.

The chain is built from TRBV5-1 and TRBJ1-1; the D gene is possibly TRBD1 (5 bases). The CDR3 has 15 amino acids. V shed 4 bases and J shed 2 bases, with 15 bases lying between them. Germline CDR1 reads SGHRS; CDR2 reads YFSETQ. In DNA form, the CDR3 reads TGCGCCAGCAGCCCCCCAGGGAGGTCAAACACTGAAGCTTTCTTT. Translation: CASSPPGRSNTEAFF.

The chain couples TRBV28 to TRBJ1-2, with a weak D call TRBD1 (6 bases). Trimming cost V 2 bases and J 8 bases, with 18 bases left between them. The CDR3 contains 15 residues. The V gene's germline CDR1 is MDHEN and CDR2 SYDVKM. DNA of the CDR3: TGTGCCAGCAGTTTAGTACACAGGGCGTTTGGCGGCTACACCTTC. Its translation is CASSLVHRAFGGYTF.